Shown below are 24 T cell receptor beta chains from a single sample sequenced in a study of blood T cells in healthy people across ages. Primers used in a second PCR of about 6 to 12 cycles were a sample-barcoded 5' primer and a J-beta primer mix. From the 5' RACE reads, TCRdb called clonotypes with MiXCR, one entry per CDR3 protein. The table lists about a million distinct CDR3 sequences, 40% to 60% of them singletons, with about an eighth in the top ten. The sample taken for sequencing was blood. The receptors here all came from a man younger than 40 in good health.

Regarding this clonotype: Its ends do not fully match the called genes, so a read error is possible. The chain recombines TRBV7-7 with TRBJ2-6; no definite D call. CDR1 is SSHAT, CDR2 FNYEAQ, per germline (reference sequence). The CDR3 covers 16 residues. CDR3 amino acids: CASSPGPSSGANVLTF. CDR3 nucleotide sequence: TGTGCTAGCAGCCCGGGCCCAAGCTCTGGGGCCAACGTCCTGACTTTC.

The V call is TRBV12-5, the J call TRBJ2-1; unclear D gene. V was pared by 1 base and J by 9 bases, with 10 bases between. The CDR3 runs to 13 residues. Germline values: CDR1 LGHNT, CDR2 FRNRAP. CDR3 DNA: TGTGCTAGTGGTTTGGGTCCGCCAAGTGAGCAGTTCTTC. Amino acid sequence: CASGLGPPSEQFF.

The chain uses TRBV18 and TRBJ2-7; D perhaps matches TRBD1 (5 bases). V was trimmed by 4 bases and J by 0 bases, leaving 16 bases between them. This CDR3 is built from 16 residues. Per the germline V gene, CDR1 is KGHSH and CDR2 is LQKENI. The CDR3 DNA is TGTGCCAGCTCACTCTCGGTCGGACATGGCTCCTACGAGCAGTACTTC. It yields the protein CASSLSVGHGSYEQYF.

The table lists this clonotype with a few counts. The CDR3 spells CSARGGLPETQYF. In DNA form, the CDR3 reads TGCAGTGCTAGAGGAGGACTGCCAGAGACCCAGTACTTC. The J gene is TRBJ2-5, the V gene TRBV20-1; a weak D match, TRBD2 (5 bases). From germline, CDR1 is DFQATT and CDR2 SNEGSKA (reference sequence). V lost 1 base and J 4 bases, leaving 10 bases between the germline ends. The CDR3 is 13 residues long.

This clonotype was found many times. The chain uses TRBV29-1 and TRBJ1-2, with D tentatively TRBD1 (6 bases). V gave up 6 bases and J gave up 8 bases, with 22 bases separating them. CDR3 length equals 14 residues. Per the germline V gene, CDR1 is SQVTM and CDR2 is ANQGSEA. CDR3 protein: CSVRRQGQNLGYTF. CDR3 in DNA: TGCAGCGTCCGGCGCCAGGGGCAAAATCTAGGCTACACCTTC.

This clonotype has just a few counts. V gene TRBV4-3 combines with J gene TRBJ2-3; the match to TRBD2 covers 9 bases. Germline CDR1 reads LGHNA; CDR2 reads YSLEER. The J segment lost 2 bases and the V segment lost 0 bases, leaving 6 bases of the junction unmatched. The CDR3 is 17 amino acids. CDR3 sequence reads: CASSQDLVAGVTDTQYF. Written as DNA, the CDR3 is TGCGCCAGCAGCCAAGATCTGGTAGCGGGGGTCACAGATACGCAGTATTTT.

CDR3 sequence: CSARRENQPQHF. CDR3 DNA sequence: TGCAGTGCTAGAAGGGAGAATCAGCCCCAGCATTTT. The V gene is TRBV20-1, the J gene TRBJ1-5; no reliable D call. Germline V gene data show CDR1 as DFQATT and CDR2 as SNEGSKA (reference sequence). Between the trimmed V and J ends, which lost 2 bases and 4 bases, there was a span of 6 bases. The CDR3 length is 12 residues.

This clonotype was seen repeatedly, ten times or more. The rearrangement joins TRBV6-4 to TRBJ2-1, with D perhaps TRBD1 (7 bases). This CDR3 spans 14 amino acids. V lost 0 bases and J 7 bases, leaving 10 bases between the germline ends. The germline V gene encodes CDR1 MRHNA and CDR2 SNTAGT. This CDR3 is CASSDSEGANEQFF. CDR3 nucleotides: TGTGCCAGCAGTGACTCGGAGGGGGCAAATGAGCAGTTCTTC.

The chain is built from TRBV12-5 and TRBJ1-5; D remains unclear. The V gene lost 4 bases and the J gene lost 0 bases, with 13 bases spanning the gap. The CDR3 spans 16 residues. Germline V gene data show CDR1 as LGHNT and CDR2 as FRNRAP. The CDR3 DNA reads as TGTGCTAGTGGTTCTGACACCGAGTATAGCAATCAGCCCCAGCATTTT. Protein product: CASGSDTEYSNQPQHF.

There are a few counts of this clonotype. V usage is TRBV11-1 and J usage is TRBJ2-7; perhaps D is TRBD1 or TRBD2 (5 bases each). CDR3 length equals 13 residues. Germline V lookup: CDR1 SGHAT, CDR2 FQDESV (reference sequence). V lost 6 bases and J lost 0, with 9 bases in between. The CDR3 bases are TGTGCCAGCAGGGGGACGATCTCCTACGAGCAGTACTTC. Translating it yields CASRGTISYEQYF. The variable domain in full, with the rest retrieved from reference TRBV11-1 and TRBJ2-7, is EAEVAQSPRYKITEKSQAVAFWCDPISGHATLYWYRQILGQGPELLVQFQDESVVDDSQLPKDRFSAERLKGVDSTLKIQPAELGDSAMYLCASRGTISYEQYFGPGTRLTVT.

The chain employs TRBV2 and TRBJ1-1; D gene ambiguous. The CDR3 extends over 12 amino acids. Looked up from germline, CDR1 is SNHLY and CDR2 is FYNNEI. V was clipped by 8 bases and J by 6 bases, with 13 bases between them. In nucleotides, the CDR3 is TGTGCCAGCGACAATACGCCCCCTGAAGCTTTCTTT. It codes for CASDNTPPEAFF.

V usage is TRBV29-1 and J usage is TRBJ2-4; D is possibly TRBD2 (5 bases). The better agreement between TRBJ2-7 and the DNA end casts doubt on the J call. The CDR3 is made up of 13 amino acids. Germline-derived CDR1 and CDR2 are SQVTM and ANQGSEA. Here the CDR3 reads CSVTSLAPSEQYF. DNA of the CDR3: TGCAGCGTTACATCGCTAGCCCCGTCCGAGCAGTACTTC.

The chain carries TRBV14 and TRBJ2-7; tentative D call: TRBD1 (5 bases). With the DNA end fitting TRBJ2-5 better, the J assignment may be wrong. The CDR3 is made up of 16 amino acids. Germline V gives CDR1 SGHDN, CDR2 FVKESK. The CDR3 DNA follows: TGTGCCAGCAGCCAAGTCAGGGTGTGGGCAGAAGAGACCCAGTACTTC. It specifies CASSQVRVWAEETQYF.

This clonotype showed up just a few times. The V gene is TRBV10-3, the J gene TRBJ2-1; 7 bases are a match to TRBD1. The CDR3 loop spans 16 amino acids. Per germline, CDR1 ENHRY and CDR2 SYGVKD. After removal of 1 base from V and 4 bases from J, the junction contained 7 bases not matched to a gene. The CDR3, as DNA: TGTGCCATCAGTGAGTTCGCGACAGGGACATACAATGAGCAGTTCTTC. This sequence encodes CAISEFATGTYNEQFF.

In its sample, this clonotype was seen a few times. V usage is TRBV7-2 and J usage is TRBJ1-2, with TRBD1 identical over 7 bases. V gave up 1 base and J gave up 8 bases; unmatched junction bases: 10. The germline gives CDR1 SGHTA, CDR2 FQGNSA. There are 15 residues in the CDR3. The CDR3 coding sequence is TGTGCCAGCAGCTTAGACCGCCGGGACAGTGGGGGCTACACCTTC. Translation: CASSLDRRDSGGYTF. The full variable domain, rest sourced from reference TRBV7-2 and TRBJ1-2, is GAGVSQSPSNKVTEKGKDVELRCDPISGHTALYWYRQSLGQGLEFLIYFQGNSAPDKSGLPSDRFSAERTGGSVSTLTIQRTQQEDSAVYLCASSLDRRDSGGYTFGSGTRLTVV.

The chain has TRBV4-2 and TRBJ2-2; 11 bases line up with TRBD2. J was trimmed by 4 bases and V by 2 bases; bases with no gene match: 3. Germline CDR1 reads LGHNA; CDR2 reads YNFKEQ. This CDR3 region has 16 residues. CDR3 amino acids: CASSQTSGGPTGELFF. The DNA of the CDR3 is TGTGCCAGCAGCCAAACTAGCGGGGGCCCCACCGGGGAGCTGTTTTTT.

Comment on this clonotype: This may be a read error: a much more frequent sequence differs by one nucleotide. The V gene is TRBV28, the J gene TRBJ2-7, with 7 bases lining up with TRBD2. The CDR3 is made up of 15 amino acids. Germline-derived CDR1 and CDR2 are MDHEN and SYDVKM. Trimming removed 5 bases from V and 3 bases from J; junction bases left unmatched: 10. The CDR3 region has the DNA TGTGCCAGCAGTCAATTGACTAGCACTAACTACGAGCAGTACTTC. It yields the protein CASSQLTSTNYEQYF.

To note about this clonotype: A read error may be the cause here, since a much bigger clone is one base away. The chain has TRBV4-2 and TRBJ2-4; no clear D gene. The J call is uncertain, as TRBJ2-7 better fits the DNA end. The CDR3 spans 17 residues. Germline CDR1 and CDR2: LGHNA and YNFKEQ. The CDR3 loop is CAGSPFEEALLAYEQYF. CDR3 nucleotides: TGTGCCGGCAGCCCCTTCGAAGAGGCCCTCTTGGCCTACGAGCAGTACTTC.

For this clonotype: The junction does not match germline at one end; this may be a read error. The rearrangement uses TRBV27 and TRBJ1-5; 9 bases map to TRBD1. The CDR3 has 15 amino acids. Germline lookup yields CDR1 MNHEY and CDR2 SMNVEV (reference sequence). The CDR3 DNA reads TGTGCCAGCAGTTGGGGACAGGGTAACAATCAGCTCCAGCATTTT. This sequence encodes CASSWGQGNNQLQHF.

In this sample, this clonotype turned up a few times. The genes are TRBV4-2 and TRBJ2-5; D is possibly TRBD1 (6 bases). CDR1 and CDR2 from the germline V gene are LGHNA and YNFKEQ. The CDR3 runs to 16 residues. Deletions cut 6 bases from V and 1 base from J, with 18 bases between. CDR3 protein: CASSLRGTPGQETQYF. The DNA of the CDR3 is TGTGCCAGCAGTCTTAGGGGGACCCCTGGCCAAGAGACCCAGTACTTC.

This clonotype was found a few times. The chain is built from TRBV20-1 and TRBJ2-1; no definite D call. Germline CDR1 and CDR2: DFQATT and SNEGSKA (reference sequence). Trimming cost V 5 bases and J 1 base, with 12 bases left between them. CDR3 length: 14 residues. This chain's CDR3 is CSAGRGPSYNEQFF. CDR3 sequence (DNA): TGCAGTGCTGGTCGAGGTCCTTCCTACAATGAGCAGTTCTTC.

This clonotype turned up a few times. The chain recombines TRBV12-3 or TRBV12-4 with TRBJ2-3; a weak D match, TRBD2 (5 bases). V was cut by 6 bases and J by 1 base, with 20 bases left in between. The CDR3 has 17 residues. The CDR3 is CASSPTPGSRGTDTQYF. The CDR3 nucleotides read TGTGCCAGCAGCCCCACTCCGGGGTCTAGAGGCACAGATACGCAGTATTTT.

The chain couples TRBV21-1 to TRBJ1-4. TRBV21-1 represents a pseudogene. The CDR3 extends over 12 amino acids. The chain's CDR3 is CAGGTPNEKLFF. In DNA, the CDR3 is TGTGCCGGCGGGACACCTAATGAAAAACTGTTTTTT.

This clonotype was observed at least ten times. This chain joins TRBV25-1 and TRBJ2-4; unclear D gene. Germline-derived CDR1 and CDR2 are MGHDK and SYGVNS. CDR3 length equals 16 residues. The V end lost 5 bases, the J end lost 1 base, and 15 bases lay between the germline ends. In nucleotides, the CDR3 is TGTGCCAGCAGTATGAGTTTGGGGTCCGCCAAAAACATTCAGTACTTC. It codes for CASSMSLGSAKNIQYF.